These T cell receptor beta chains were read from a single sample in a study of T cell changes during pregnancy in multiple sclerosis. This table comes from immunoSEQ multiplex PCR, and its TCRdb copy is limited to in-frame clones, with some not included. The sample lists about 35,000 clones, roughly 92% seen once, with approximately 0.44% in the top ten. The starting material was CD4+ T cells from peripheral blood mononuclear cells, obtained in the third trimester of pregnancy. The receptor set was obtained from a female donor in good health, enrolled as a control in a pregnancy study. Each CDR3 is given with its conserved first and last residue. D genes are given only for firm matches. Clone size is stated in some rows and not others, as once, few, many or a class when expanded.

DNA: TGTGCCAGCAGCGTAGGGGGTGGAGGGGAGACCCAGTACTTC
CDR3: CASSVGGGGETQYF
J: TRBJ2-5
D: -
length: 14
V: TRBV9
size: -

DNA: TGTGCCAGCAGCCAAGATCACGGGACAGGGTTATCTGGGGCCAACGTCCTGACTTTC
CDR3: CASSQDHGTGLSGANVLTF
J: TRBJ2-6
D: TRBD1
length: 19
V: TRBV4-2
size: -

DNA: TGCGCCAGCAGCCAAGTTGCAGGGGTCAATCAGCCCCAGCATTTT
CDR3: CASSQVAGVNQPQHF
J: TRBJ1-5
D: -
length: 15
V: TRBV4-1
size: -

DNA: TGTGCCAGCAGGGAACAGGGGGACTATGGCTACACCTTC
CDR3: CASREQGDYGYTF
J: TRBJ1-2
D: TRBD1
length: 13
V: TRBV6-1
size: -

DNA: TGTGCCAGTAGCCCGGGTGTCTATGGCTACACCTTC
CDR3: CASSPGVYGYTF
J: TRBJ1-2
D: -
length: 12
V: TRBV28
size: -

DNA: TGTGCCAGTAGTAGACAGGGGCGGGGGACCCAGTACTTC
CDR3: CASSRQGRGTQYF
J: TRBJ2-5
D: TRBD1
length: 13
V: TRBV19
size: -

DNA: TGTGCCAGCACCCCCTCGGGGGGGAAAGAGACCCAGTACTTC
CDR3: CASTPSGGKETQYF
J: TRBJ2-5
D: TRBD2
length: 14
V: TRBV9
size: -

DNA: TGTGCCAGCGGGGGGGGTTACTACGAGCAGTACTTC
CDR3: CASGGGYYEQYF
J: TRBJ2-7
D: TRBD2
length: 12
V: TRBV19
size: -

DNA: TGTGCCAGTATCTCTCCAGGGGGCGAGAGAACTGAAGCTTTCTTT
CDR3: CASISPGGERTEAFF
J: TRBJ1-1
D: TRBD1
length: 15
V: TRBV19
size: -

DNA: TGTGCCAGCAGTCCCTCCGGAGATACGCAGTATTTT
CDR3: CASSPSGDTQYF
J: TRBJ2-3
D: -
length: 12
V: TRBV28
size: -

DNA: TGCAGCGTCACCCAGGGGGGTACAAGGGAGACCCAGTACTTC
CDR3: CSVTQGGTRETQYF
J: TRBJ2-5
D: -
length: 14
V: TRBV29-1
size: -

DNA: TGTGCCAGCAGCTTAGACGCCTGGCGGACTAGCTTAGGGACCCAGTACTTC
CDR3: CASSLDAWRTSLGTQYF
J: TRBJ2-5
D: TRBD2
length: 17
V: TRBV11-2
size: -

DNA: TGCGCCAGCAGCCAAGCTAGCGGGGGGTTCAATGAGCAGTTCTTC
CDR3: CASSQASGGFNEQFF
J: TRBJ2-1
D: TRBD2
length: 15
V: TRBV4-3
size: -

DNA: TGTGCCAGCAGCCGGGAGTGGGACGAGCAGTACTTC
CDR3: CASSREWDEQYF
J: TRBJ2-7
D: -
length: 12
V: TRBV5-6
size: -

DNA: TGTGCCAGCAGCGCTAACAGGGTCGCAGGCTATGGCTACACCTTC
CDR3: CASSANRVAGYGYTF
J: TRBJ1-2
D: -
length: 15
V: TRBV5-5
size: -

DNA: TGTGCCAGCAGCTTTACAGGGGTAAATCAGCCCCAGCATTTT
CDR3: CASSFTGVNQPQHF
J: TRBJ1-5
D: TRBD1
length: 14
V: TRBV7-8
size: once

DNA: TGTGCCAGCAGCCCATTCGCGGACAGGGCTGGCACCGGGGAGCTGTTTTTT
CDR3: CASSPFADRAGTGELFF
J: TRBJ2-2
D: TRBD1
length: 17
V: TRBV7-2
size: -

DNA: TGTGCCAGCAGCCTCCTACAGGCGAGCTCCTACAATGAGCAGTTCTTC
CDR3: CASSLLQASSYNEQFF
J: TRBJ2-1
D: -
length: 16
V: TRBV14
size: -

DNA: TGTGCCAGCAGCCAAAGACGTACGGGGTCTGCCAACCACTACGAGCAGTACTTC
CDR3: CASSQRRTGSANHYEQYF
J: TRBJ2-7
D: -
length: 18
V: TRBV11-2
size: -

DNA: TGTGCCAGCAGCTTACACGGAGGGGAGACCCAGTACTTC
CDR3: CASSLHGGETQYF
J: TRBJ2-5
D: -
length: 13
V: TRBV7-9
size: -

DNA: TGTGCCAGCAGTTCCGCCGTCAGTCGCGAAGCTTTCTTT
CDR3: CASSSAVSREAFF
J: TRBJ1-1
D: -
length: 13
V: TRBV6-5
size: -

DNA: TGTGCCAGCAGCTTAGTCGGGACAGGTAACCCCGGTGGCTACACCTTC
CDR3: CASSLVGTGNPGGYTF
J: TRBJ1-2
D: TRBD1
length: 16
V: TRBV7-8
size: -

DNA: TGTGCCAGCAGCTTTAACACTTACGGGACAGGGGTGAGAAATGAGCAGTTCTTC
CDR3: CASSFNTYGTGVRNEQFF
J: TRBJ2-1
D: TRBD1
length: 18
V: TRBV11-3
size: -

DNA: TGTGCCAGCAGCTGGCGGACAGGGGGCAATTCGAACACTGAAGCTTTCTTT
CDR3: CASSWRTGGNSNTEAFF
J: TRBJ1-1
D: TRBD1
length: 17
V: TRBV5-4
size: -

DNA: TGTGCCAGCAGTCGACAGGGTATTCAAGAGACCCAGTACTTC
CDR3: CASSRQGIQETQYF
J: TRBJ2-5
D: TRBD1
length: 14
V: TRBV6-6
size: once

DNA: TGTGCCAGCAGTTACGGGACAGGGAATCAGCCCCAGCATTTT
CDR3: CASSYGTGNQPQHF
J: TRBJ1-5
D: TRBD1
length: 14
V: TRBV6-6
size: -

DNA: TGTGCCAGCAGAACAGGGTATGGTACTGAAGCTTTCTTT
CDR3: CASRTGYGTEAFF
J: TRBJ1-1
D: -
length: 13
V: TRBV2
size: -

DNA: TGTGCCAGCGCTTGGGGGACAGATTACGAGCAGTACTTC
CDR3: CASAWGTDYEQYF
J: TRBJ2-7
D: TRBD1
length: 13
V: TRBV18
size: -

DNA: TGCGCCAGCAGCCAAAGGACAGGGGCCCTCTACAATGAGCAGTTCTTC
CDR3: CASSQRTGALYNEQFF
J: TRBJ2-1
D: TRBD1
length: 16
V: TRBV4-3
size: -

DNA: TGTGCCAGCTCCAGGGGAGAGCAAGAGACCCAGTACTTC
CDR3: CASSRGEQETQYF
J: TRBJ2-5
D: -
length: 13
V: TRBV18
size: -

DNA: TGTGCCAGCAGCTTAGATCAAAAAAGGAGGGCCTCGAGGAACACTGAAGCTTTCTTT
CDR3: CASSLDQKRRASRNTEAFF
J: TRBJ1-1
D: -
length: 19
V: TRBV11-2
size: -

DNA: TGCAGCGTCAGGGAATTCAAGCAGTTCTTC
CDR3: CSVREFKQFF
J: TRBJ2-1
D: -
length: 10
V: TRBV29-1
size: -

DNA: TGTGCCAGCAGTTCGTTAGTAAACTATGGCTACACCTTC
CDR3: CASSSLVNYGYTF
J: TRBJ1-2
D: -
length: 13
V: TRBV6-6
size: -

DNA: TGCGCCAGCAGCCCGACAGGGTATGGCTACACCTTC
CDR3: CASSPTGYGYTF
J: TRBJ1-2
D: TRBD1
length: 12
V: TRBV4-3
size: -

DNA: TGTGCCAGCAGTTTATGGCAGGGAAGTTCACCCCTCCACTTT
CDR3: CASSLWQGSSPLHF
J: TRBJ1-6
D: -
length: 14
V: TRBV28
size: once

DNA: TGTGCCAGCAGTTTATCGCCCTCCCAGGACAGCGGCTCCTACGAGCAGTACTTC
CDR3: CASSLSPSQDSGSYEQYF
J: TRBJ2-7
D: -
length: 18
V: TRBV27
size: -

DNA: TGTGCCAGCTTCCCCCCCCACCGACAGGACTACGAGCAGTACTTC
CDR3: CASFPPHRQDYEQYF
J: TRBJ2-7
D: -
length: 15
V: TRBV6-1
size: -

DNA: TGTGCCAGCAGTGAATACGTGGGGAGCGGCTACACCTTC
CDR3: CASSEYVGSGYTF
J: TRBJ1-2
D: -
length: 13
V: TRBV25-1
size: -

DNA: TGCGCCAGCAGCCCGGGGGGTGCGAGCACTGAAGCTTTCTTT
CDR3: CASSPGGASTEAFF
J: TRBJ1-1
D: -
length: 14
V: TRBV5-1
size: -

DNA: TGTGCCAGCAGGGGCCCGGCCAACTATGGCTACACCTTC
CDR3: CASRGPANYGYTF
J: TRBJ1-2
D: -
length: 13
V: TRBV5-4
size: -

DNA: TGTGCCAGCAGGATCACTCAGGTTAGCAATCAGCCCCAGCATTTT
CDR3: CASRITQVSNQPQHF
J: TRBJ1-5
D: -
length: 15
V: TRBV6-1
size: -

DNA: TGCGCCAGCAGCCGGACTAGCGGGGGCACAGATACGCAGTATTTT
CDR3: CASSRTSGGTDTQYF
J: TRBJ2-3
D: TRBD2
length: 15
V: TRBV5-1
size: -

DNA: TGTGCCAGCAGCTTCGGAGCGACAGGGACCACCGGGGAGCTGTTTTTT
CDR3: CASSFGATGTTGELFF
J: TRBJ2-2
D: TRBD1
length: 16
V: TRBV7-2
size: -

DNA: TGTGCCAGCAGCGGAGCTAGAACCTACGAGCAGTACTTC
CDR3: CASSGARTYEQYF
J: TRBJ2-7
D: -
length: 13
V: TRBV9
size: -

DNA: TGTGCCCTCTCAGGGGAATCCTATGGCTACACCTTC
CDR3: CALSGESYGYTF
J: TRBJ1-2
D: -
length: 12
V: TRBV30
size: -

DNA: TGCGCCAGCAGCCCCCGTAGGAGCTCCTACAATGAGCAGTTCTTC
CDR3: CASSPRRSSYNEQFF
J: TRBJ2-1
D: -
length: 15
V: TRBV5-1
size: -

DNA: TGTGCCAGCAGCTCCCTGGTAGCGGGACCTAGCACAGATACGCAGTATTTT
CDR3: CASSSLVAGPSTDTQYF
J: TRBJ2-3
D: TRBD2
length: 17
V: TRBV7-2
size: -

DNA: TGTGCCAGCAGCAAAGCGCGGGTGGGTATCGATGAAAAACTGTTTTTT
CDR3: CASSKARVGIDEKLFF
J: TRBJ1-4
D: -
length: 16
V: TRBV21-1
size: -